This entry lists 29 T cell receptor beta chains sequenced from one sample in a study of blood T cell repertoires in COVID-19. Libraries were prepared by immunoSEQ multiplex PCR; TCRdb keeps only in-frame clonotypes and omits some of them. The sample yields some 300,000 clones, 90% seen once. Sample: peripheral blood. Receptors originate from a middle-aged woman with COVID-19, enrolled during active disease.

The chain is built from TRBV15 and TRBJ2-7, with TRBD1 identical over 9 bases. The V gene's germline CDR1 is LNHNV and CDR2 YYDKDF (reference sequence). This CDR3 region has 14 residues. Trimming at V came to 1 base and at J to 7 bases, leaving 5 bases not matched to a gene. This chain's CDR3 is CATSRAQGAGEQYF. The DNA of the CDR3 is TGTGCCACCAGCAGAGCACAGGGGGCGGGGGAGCAGTACTTC.

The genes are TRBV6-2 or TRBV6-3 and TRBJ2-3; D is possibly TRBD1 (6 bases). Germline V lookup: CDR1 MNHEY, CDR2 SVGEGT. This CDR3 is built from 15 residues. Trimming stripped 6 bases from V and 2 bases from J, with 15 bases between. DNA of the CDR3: TGTGCCAGCAGCCACCCCAGGGGATACACAGATACGCAGTATTTT. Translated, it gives CASSHPRGYTDTQYF.

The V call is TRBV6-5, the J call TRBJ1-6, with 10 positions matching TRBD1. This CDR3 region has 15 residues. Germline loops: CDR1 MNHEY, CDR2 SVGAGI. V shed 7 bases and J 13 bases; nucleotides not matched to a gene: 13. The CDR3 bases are TGTGCCAGCAAAATCGGGACAGGGGATTATCGGCCCCTCCACTTT. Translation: CASKIGTGDYRPLHF.

CDR3 residues: CASSSGDSGNEKLFF. In DNA form, the CDR3 reads TGTGCCAGCAGCTCCGGGGACAGCGGCAATGAAAAACTGTTTTTT. The genes are TRBV7-9 and TRBJ1-4; TRBD1 matches at 7 bases. This CDR3 comprises 15 residues. Germline assignment: CDR1 SEHNR and CDR2 FQNEAQ (reference sequence). V was pared by 4 bases and J by 5 bases, with 7 bases of the junction left unmatched. The full variable domain, with the rest looked up from reference TRBV7-9 and TRBJ1-4, is DTGVSQNPRHKITKRGQNVTFRCDPISEHNRLYWYRQTLGQGPEFLTYFQNEAQLEKSRLLSDRFSAERPKGSFSTLEIQRTEQGDSAMYLCASSSGDSGNEKLFFGSGTQLSVL.

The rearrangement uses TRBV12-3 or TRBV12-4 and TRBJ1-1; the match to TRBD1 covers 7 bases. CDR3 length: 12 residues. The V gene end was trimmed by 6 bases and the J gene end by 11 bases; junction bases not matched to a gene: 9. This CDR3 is CASSNEGARAFF. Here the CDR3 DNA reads TGTGCCAGCAGCAACGAGGGGGCGCGGGCTTTCTTT.

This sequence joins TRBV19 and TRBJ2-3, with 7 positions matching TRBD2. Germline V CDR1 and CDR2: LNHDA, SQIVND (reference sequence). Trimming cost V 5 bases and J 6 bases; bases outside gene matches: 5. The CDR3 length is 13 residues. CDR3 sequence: CASSQGGADTQYF. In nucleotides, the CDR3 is TGTGCCAGTAGTCAGGGAGGGGCGGATACGCAGTATTTT.

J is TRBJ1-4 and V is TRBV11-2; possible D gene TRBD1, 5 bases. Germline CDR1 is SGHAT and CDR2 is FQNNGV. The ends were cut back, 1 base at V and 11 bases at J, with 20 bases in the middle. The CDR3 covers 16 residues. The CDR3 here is CASSLAQGWGGEKLFF. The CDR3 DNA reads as TGTGCCAGCAGCTTAGCCCAGGGTTGGGGTGGTGAGAAACTGTTTTTT.

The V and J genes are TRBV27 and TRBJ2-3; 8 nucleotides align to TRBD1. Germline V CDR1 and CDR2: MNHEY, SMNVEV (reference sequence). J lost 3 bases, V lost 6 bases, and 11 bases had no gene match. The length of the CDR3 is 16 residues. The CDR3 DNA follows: TGTGCCAGCAGCTTCGGTGGGGGACAGGTTACAGATACGCAGTATTTT. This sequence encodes CASSFGGGQVTDTQYF.

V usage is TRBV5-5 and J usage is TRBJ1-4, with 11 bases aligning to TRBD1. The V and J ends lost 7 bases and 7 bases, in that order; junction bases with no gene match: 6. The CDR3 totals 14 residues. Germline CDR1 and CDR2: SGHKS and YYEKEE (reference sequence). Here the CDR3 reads CASASGTGGEKLFF. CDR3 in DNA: TGTGCCAGCGCGTCCGGGACAGGGGGTGAAAAACTGTTTTTT.

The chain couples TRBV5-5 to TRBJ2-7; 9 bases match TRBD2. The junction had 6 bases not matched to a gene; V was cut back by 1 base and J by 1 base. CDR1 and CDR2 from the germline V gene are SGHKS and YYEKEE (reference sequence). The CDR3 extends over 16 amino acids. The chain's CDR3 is CASSLTSLAGSYEQYF. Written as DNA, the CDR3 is TGTGCCAGCAGCTTGACTTCCCTAGCGGGATCCTACGAGCAGTACTTC.

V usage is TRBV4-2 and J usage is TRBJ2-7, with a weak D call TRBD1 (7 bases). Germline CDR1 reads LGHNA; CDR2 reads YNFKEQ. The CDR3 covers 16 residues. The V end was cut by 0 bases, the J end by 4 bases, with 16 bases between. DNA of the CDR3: TGTGCCAGCAGCCAAGATCTTAGAGCAGGGGGGTACGAGCAGTACTTC. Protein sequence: CASSQDLRAGGYEQYF.

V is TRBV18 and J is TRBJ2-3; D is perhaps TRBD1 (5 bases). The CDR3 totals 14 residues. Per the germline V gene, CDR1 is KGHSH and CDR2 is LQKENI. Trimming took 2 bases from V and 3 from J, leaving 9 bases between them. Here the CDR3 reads CASSPTQGTDTQYF. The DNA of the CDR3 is TGTGCCAGCTCACCAACTCAGGGAACAGATACGCAGTATTTT.

CDR3 residues: CASSLSVGGLGYTF. CDR3 DNA: TGTGCCAGCAGTTTATCTGTAGGAGGTTTGGGCTACACCTTC. V usage is TRBV27 and J usage is TRBJ1-2, with D hard to call. Germline loops: CDR1 MNHEY, CDR2 SMNVEV (reference sequence). This CDR3 spans 14 amino acids. V was clipped by 0 bases and J by 8 bases, with 13 bases between them.

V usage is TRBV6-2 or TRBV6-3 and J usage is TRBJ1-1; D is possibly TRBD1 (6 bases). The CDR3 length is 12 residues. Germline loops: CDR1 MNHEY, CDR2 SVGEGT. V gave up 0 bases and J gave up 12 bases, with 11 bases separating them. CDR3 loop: CASSYSGRDTFF. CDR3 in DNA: TGTGCCAGCAGTTACTCGGGCAGGGACACTTTCTTT.

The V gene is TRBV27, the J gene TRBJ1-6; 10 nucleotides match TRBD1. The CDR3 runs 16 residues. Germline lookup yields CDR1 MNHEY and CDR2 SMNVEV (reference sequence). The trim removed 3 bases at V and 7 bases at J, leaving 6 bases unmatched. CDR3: CASSLSTGGGNSPLHF. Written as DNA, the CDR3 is TGTGCCAGCAGTTTGTCGACAGGGGGCGGGAATTCACCCCTCCACTTT.

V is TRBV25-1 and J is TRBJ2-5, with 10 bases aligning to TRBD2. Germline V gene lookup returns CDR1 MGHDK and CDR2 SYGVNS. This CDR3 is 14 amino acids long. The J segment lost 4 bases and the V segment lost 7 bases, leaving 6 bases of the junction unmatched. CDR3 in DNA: TGTGCCAGCACGGAGCGGGGGGGCAGAGAGACCCAGTACTTC. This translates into CASTERGGRETQYF.

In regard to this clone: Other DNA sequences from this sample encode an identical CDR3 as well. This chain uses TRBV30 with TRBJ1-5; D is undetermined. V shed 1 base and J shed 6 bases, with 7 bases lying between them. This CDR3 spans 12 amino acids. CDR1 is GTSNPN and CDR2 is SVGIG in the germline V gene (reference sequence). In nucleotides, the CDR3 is TGTGCCTGGAGTGAAGGAGTTCAGCCCCAGCATTTT. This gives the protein CAWSEGVQPQHF.

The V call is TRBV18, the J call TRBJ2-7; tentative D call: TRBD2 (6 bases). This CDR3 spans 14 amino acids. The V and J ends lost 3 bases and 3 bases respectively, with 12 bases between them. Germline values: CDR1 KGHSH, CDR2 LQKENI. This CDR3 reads CASSPTGGNYEQYF. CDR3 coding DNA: TGTGCCAGCTCACCGACCGGCGGGAACTACGAGCAGTACTTC.

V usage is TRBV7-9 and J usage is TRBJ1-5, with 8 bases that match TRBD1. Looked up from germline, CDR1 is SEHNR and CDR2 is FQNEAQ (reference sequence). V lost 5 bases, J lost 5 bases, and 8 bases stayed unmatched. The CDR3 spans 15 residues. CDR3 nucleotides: TGTGCCAGCAGCAGAGGACAGGGTTTTTATCAGCCCCAGCATTTT. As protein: CASSRGQGFYQPQHF. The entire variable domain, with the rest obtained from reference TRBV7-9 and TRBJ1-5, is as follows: DTGVSQNPRHKITKRGQNVTFRCDPISEHNRLYWYRQTLGQGPEFLTYFQNEAQLEKSRLLSDRFSAERPKGSFSTLEIQRTEQGDSAMYLCASSRGQGFYQPQHFGDGTRLSIL.

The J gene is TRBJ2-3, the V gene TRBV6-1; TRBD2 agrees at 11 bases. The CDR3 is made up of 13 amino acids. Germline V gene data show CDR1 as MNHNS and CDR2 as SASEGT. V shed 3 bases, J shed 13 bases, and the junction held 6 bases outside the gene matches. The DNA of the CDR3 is TGTGCCAGCAGTGAGATAGCGGGGGGGCTGAAGTATTTT. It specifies CASSEIAGGLKYF.

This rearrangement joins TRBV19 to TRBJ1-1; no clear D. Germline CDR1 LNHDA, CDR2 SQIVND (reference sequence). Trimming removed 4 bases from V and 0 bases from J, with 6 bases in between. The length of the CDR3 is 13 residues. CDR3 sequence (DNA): TGTGCCAGTAGTAATACGGTGAACACTGAAGCTTTCTTT. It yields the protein CASSNTVNTEAFF.

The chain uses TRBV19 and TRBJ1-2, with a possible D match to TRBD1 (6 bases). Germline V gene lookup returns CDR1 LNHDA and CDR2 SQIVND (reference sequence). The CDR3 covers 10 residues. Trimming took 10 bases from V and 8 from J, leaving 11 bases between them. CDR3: CATQRGGYTF. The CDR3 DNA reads TGTGCCACCCAAAGGGGGGGCTACACCTTC.

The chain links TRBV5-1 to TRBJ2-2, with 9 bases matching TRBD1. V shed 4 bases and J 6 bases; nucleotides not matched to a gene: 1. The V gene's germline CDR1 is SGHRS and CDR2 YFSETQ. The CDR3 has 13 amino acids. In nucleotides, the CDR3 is TGCGCCAGCAGCCGGACAGGGGCCGGGGAGCTGTTTTTT. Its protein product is CASSRTGAGELFF.

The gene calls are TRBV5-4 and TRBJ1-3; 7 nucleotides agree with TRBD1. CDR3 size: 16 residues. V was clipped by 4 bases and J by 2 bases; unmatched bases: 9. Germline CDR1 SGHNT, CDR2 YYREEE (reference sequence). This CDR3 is CASSRGQGGTGNTIYF. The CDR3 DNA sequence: TGTGCCAGCAGCCGTGGGCAGGGGGGCACTGGAAACACCATATATTTT.

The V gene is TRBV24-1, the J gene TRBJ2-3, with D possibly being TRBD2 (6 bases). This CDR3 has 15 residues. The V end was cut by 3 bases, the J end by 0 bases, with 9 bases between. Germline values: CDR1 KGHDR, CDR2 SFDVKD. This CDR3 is CATSDPGTSTDTQYF. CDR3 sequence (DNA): TGTGCCACCAGTGATCCCGGGACTAGCACAGATACGCAGTATTTT.

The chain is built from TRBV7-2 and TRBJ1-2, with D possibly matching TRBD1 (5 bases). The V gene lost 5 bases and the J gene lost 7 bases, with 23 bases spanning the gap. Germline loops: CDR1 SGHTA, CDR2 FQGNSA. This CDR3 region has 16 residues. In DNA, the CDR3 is TGTGCCAGCAGCGCGCGGGACCCGGGGACCAAGGGTGGCTACACCTTC. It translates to CASSARDPGTKGGYTF.

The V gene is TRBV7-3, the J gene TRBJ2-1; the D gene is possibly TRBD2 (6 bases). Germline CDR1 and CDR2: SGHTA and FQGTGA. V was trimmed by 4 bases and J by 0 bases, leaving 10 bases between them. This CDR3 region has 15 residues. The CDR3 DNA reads TGTGCCAGCAGCTCTCACGGGGGCTCCTACAATGAGCAGTTCTTC. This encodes CASSSHGGSYNEQFF.

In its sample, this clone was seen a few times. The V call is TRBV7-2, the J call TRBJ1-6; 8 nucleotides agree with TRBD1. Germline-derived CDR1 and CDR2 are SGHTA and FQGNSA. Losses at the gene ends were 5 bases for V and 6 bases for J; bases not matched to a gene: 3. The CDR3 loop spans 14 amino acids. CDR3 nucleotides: TGTGCCAGCAGCCAACAGGGGGGTAATTCACCCCTCCACTTT. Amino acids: CASSQQGGNSPLHF. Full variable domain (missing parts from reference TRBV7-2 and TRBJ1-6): GAGVSQSPSNKVTEKGKDVELRCDPISGHTALYWYRQSLGQGLEFLIYFQGNSAPDKSGLPSDRFSAERTGGSVSTLTIQRTQQEDSAVYLCASSQQGGNSPLHFGNGTRLTVT.

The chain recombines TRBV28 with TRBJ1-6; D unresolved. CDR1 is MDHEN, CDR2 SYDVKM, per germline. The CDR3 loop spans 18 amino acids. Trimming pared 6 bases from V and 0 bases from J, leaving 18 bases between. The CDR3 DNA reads TGTGCCAGCAGCTTTGGAGTCCGGGGAAGCTCCTATAATTCACCCCTCCACTTT. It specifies CASSFGVRGSSYNSPLHF.